This TCR beta chain was recorded in a study of neurological immune-mediated disorders. Germline-derived CDR1 and CDR2 are MDHEN and SYDVKM. CDR3 length: 13 residues. Deletions cut 6 bases from V and 4 bases from J, with 11 bases between. TCRdb independently ran MiXCR on the 5' RACE reads; one entry per CDR3 protein. The data show roughly 60,000 distinct CDR3 sequences, less than 6% seen once. This clonotype was detected ten times or more. This clonotype was obtained from a woman aged 45-65 years with multiple sclerosis. Sequences were obtained from PBMCs. The chain recombines TRBV28 with TRBJ2-3; D remains unclear. The CDR3: CASSPGFSDTQYF. The CDR3 DNA is TGTGCCAGCAGCCCCGGTTTTTCAGATACGCAGTATTTT.